One and the same sample provided the 10 T cell receptor beta chains below, sequenced in a study of blood T cell repertoires in COVID-19. Sequencing used immunoSEQ multiplex PCR; TCRdb keeps in-frame clones, though not all of them. The sample lists about 180,000 clones; under 90% were seen once. The source material was PBMCs or T cells enriched from blood (not recorded which). The receptors were gathered from a man aged 55 to 70 who had recovered from COVID-19.

The chain carries TRBV2 and TRBJ2-5; maybe TRBD1 (5 bases). V was cut by 1 base and J by 6 bases, with 12 bases left in between. Looked up from germline, CDR1 is SNHLY and CDR2 is FYNNEI. The CDR3 runs to 14 residues. The DNA of the CDR3 is TGTGCCAGCAGTGAAGGGGGTAGGGGTAAGACCCAGTACTTC. Translating it yields CASSEGGRGKTQYF.

J is TRBJ1-5 and V is TRBV24-1; 7 positions agree with TRBD1. The V and J ends lost 3 bases and 5 bases, in that order; junction bases with no gene match: 6. Germline CDR1 is KGHDR and CDR2 is SFDVKD. The CDR3 covers 15 residues. CDR3 in DNA: TGTGCCACCAGTGATAACGGGGACAGATATCAGCCCCAGCATTTT. It yields the protein CATSDNGDRYQPQHF.

The V and J genes are TRBV5-6 and TRBJ2-5; 8 positions match TRBD1. The J segment lost 5 bases and the V segment lost 4 bases, leaving 10 bases of the junction unmatched. CDR1 is SGHDT, CDR2 YYEEEE, per germline. The CDR3 spans 15 residues. CDR3 sequence: CASSGIGQGGETQYF. CDR3 DNA sequence: TGTGCCAGCAGCGGGATCGGACAGGGCGGGGAGACCCAGTACTTC.

The genes are TRBV7-6 and TRBJ2-2; TRBD1 agrees at 7 bases. Trimming cost V 3 bases and J 2 bases; bases outside gene matches: 6. The germline V gene has CDR1 SGHVS and CDR2 FNYEAQ. CDR3 size: 16 residues. Written as DNA, the CDR3 is TGTGCCAGCAGCTTGGCCGGGACAGAAAACACCGGGGAGCTGTTTTTT. Its protein product is CASSLAGTENTGELFF.

The gene calls are TRBV4-1 and TRBJ2-5, with 9 positions matching TRBD2. Unmatched junction bases numbered 14, after V lost 0 bases and J lost 0 bases. From germline, CDR1 is MGHRA and CDR2 YSYEKL. The CDR3 runs to 20 residues. CDR3 sequence reads: CASSQDAGAGGPSNQETQYF. The CDR3 nucleotides read TGCGCCAGCAGCCAAGATGCCGGTGCGGGGGGGCCGTCAAACCAAGAGACCCAGTACTTC.

The chain is built from TRBV28 and TRBJ2-1; a possible D gene is TRBD2 (5 bases). Trimming took 6 bases from V and 8 from J, leaving 11 bases between them. The CDR3 contains 12 residues. Germline V CDR1 and CDR2: MDHEN, SYDVKM. The DNA of the CDR3 is TGTGCCAGCAGCCCGGGAATGCATGAGCAGTTCTTC. Translated, it gives CASSPGMHEQFF. The full variable domain, with the rest looked up from reference TRBV28 and TRBJ2-1, is DVKVTQSSRYLVKRTGEKVFLECVQDMDHENMFWYRQDPGLGLRLIYFSYDVKMKEKGDIPEGYSVSREKKERFSLILESASTNQTSMYLCASSPGMHEQFFGPGTRLTVL.

The V gene is TRBV27, the J gene TRBJ2-1; a weak D match, TRBD2 (5 bases). Trimming stripped 8 bases from V and 5 bases from J, with 10 bases between. The CDR3 has 12 residues. The germline V gene has CDR1 MNHEY and CDR2 SMNVEV (reference sequence). CDR3 in DNA: TGTGCCAGCTGGGTAGCGAACAATGAGCAGTTCTTC. Amino acid sequence: CASWVANNEQFF.

The J gene is TRBJ2-5, the V gene TRBV28; tentative D call: TRBD1 (7 bases). This CDR3 comprises 12 residues. Germline V gives CDR1 MDHEN, CDR2 SYDVKM. Trimming removed 10 bases from V and 6 bases from J, with 15 bases in between. The CDR3 DNA follows: TGTGCCACCGGAGGGGGCCGTCAGACCCAGTACTTC. Translation gives CATGGGRQTQYF. The full variable domain, its missing parts supplied by reference TRBV28 and TRBJ2-5, is DVKVTQSSRYLVKRTGEKVFLECVQDMDHENMFWYRQDPGLGLRLIYFSYDVKMKEKGDIPEGYSVSREKKERFSLILESASTNQTSMYLCATGGGRQTQYFGPGTRLLVL.

The genes are TRBV4-1 and TRBJ1-1, with D perhaps matching TRBD1 (5 bases). Trimming took 0 bases from V and 7 from J, leaving 9 bases between them. Germline V gene data show CDR1 as MGHRA and CDR2 as YSYEKL. The CDR3 is made up of 13 amino acids. The CDR3 loop reads CASSQEFDSEAFF. CDR3 bases: TGCGCCAGCAGCCAAGAATTTGACAGTGAAGCTTTCTTT.

The chain is built from TRBV30 and TRBJ2-2, with D possibly TRBD2 on 5 matching bases. Per germline, CDR1 GTSNPN and CDR2 SVGIG (reference sequence). V was clipped by 3 bases and J by 0 bases, with 14 bases between them. The CDR3 has 16 residues. The CDR3 spells CAWRAGRASNTGELFF. The DNA for the CDR3 is TGTGCCTGGAGAGCCGGGCGGGCCTCGAACACCGGGGAGCTGTTTTTT.